Listed below are T cell receptor beta chains from one sample, sequenced in a study of immune cell composition in non-small cell lung cancer. Sequencing used immunoSEQ multiplex PCR; TCRdb keeps in-frame clones, though not all of them. This sample has about 2,700 clones, with nearly 75% found just once. Source material: lung tumor tissue. The receptors were gathered from a human donor with non-small cell lung cancer. Each CDR3 is given with its conserved first and last residue. Fields, in order: J gene, CDR3 length, clone size, D gene, V gene, CDR3 protein, CDR3 DNA. The D gene is left open where the match is weak. Expanded clones get a size class; other rows say once, few or many, or leave the size out.

j_call: TRBJ2-1
cdr3_length: 15
clone_size: .
d_call: TRBD2
v_call: TRBV5-1
cdr3_aa: CASSLTGGLGGEQFF
cdr3_nt: TGCGCCAGCAGCTTGACGGGGGGGCTTGGTGGTGAGCAGTTCTTC

j_call: TRBJ1-5
cdr3_length: 14
clone_size: few
d_call: TRBD1
v_call: TRBV28
cdr3_aa: CASSRDRRYQPQHF
cdr3_nt: TGTGCCAGCAGCCGGGACAGGAGATATCAGCCCCAGCATTTT

j_call: TRBJ2-7
cdr3_length: 16
clone_size: .
d_call: TRBD1
v_call: TRBV5-8
cdr3_aa: CASSLFDGQGVGEQYF
cdr3_nt: TGTGCCAGCAGCTTGTTTGACGGACAGGGGGTTGGGGAGCAGTACTTC

j_call: TRBJ2-2
cdr3_length: 17
clone_size: .
d_call: TRBD1
v_call: TRBV7-9
cdr3_aa: CASSFFPRQGPTGELFF
cdr3_nt: TGTGCCAGCAGCTTTTTTCCGAGACAGGGGCCCACCGGGGAGCTGTTTTTT

j_call: TRBJ2-5
cdr3_length: 15
clone_size: .
d_call: .
v_call: TRBV9
cdr3_aa: CASSPRQTPQETQYF
cdr3_nt: TGTGCCAGCAGCCCCCGACAGACCCCCCAAGAGACCCAGTACTTC

j_call: TRBJ1-2
cdr3_length: 12
clone_size: .
d_call: .
v_call: TRBV6-1
cdr3_aa: CASSDISVGYTF
cdr3_nt: TGTGCCAGCAGTGATATTTCCGTGGGCTACACCTTC

j_call: TRBJ2-7
cdr3_length: 15
clone_size: few
d_call: TRBD2
v_call: TRBV7-2
cdr3_aa: CASSSAASGGYEQYF
cdr3_nt: TGTGCCAGCAGCTCCGCTGCTAGCGGGGGCTACGAGCAGTACTTC

j_call: TRBJ1-2
cdr3_length: 15
clone_size: .
d_call: TRBD1
v_call: TRBV19
cdr3_aa: CASRPPGTGSYGYTF
cdr3_nt: TGTGCCAGTAGACCTCCCGGGACAGGGAGCTATGGCTACACCTTC

j_call: TRBJ2-4
cdr3_length: 17
clone_size: .
d_call: TRBD1
v_call: TRBV7-9
cdr3_aa: CASSARTGPLGSDIQYF
cdr3_nt: TGTGCCAGCAGCGCCCGGACAGGCCCCCTGGGCTCGGACATTCAGTACTTC

j_call: TRBJ2-7
cdr3_length: 19
clone_size: .
d_call: TRBD2
v_call: TRBV7-2
cdr3_aa: CASSKRGPRLAGAAAEQYF
cdr3_nt: TGTGCCAGCAGCAAAAGAGGACCCCGACTAGCGGGGGCGGCGGCCGAGCAGTACTTC

j_call: TRBJ2-5
cdr3_length: 14
clone_size: .
d_call: .
v_call: TRBV7-8
cdr3_aa: CASSRQGFQETQYF
cdr3_nt: TGTGCCAGCAGCCGCCAGGGGTTCCAAGAGACCCAGTACTTC

j_call: TRBJ1-2
cdr3_length: 13
clone_size: .
d_call: TRBD1
v_call: TRBV30
cdr3_aa: CAWSGGTDNGYTF
cdr3_nt: TGTGCCTGGAGTGGCGGGACAGACAATGGCTACACCTTC

j_call: TRBJ2-7
cdr3_length: 13
clone_size: .
d_call: TRBD1
v_call: TRBV27
cdr3_aa: CASRGTGRSEQYF
cdr3_nt: TGTGCCAGCAGGGGGACAGGCAGGTCCGAGCAGTACTTC

j_call: TRBJ2-6
cdr3_length: 15
clone_size: .
d_call: .
v_call: TRBV7-9
cdr3_aa: CASSHGGAGANVLTF
cdr3_nt: TGTGCCAGCAGCCACGGTGGGGCCGGGGCCAACGTCCTGACTTTC

j_call: TRBJ2-1
cdr3_length: 14
clone_size: .
d_call: TRBD2
v_call: TRBV5-1
cdr3_aa: CASSLSGGDNEQFF
cdr3_nt: TGCGCCAGCAGCTTGTCGGGGGGAGACAATGAGCAGTTCTTC

j_call: TRBJ1-6
cdr3_length: 13
clone_size: .
d_call: TRBD1
v_call: TRBV7-9
cdr3_aa: CASRTTGDSPLHF
cdr3_nt: TGTGCCAGCAGGACAACAGGGGATTCACCCCTCCACTTT

j_call: TRBJ2-2
cdr3_length: 17
clone_size: .
d_call: TRBD1
v_call: TRBV6-1
cdr3_aa: CASSEWDRGKDTGELFF
cdr3_nt: TGTGCCAGCAGTGAATGGGACAGGGGAAAAGACACCGGGGAGCTGTTTTTT

j_call: TRBJ2-5
cdr3_length: 16
clone_size: .
d_call: .
v_call: TRBV6-5
cdr3_aa: CASSYSTQGGDETQYF
cdr3_nt: TGTGCCAGCAGTTACTCGACTCAGGGAGGAGACGAGACCCAGTACTTC

j_call: TRBJ1-1
cdr3_length: 14
clone_size: .
d_call: TRBD1
v_call: TRBV13
cdr3_aa: CASSLGQGNTEAFF
cdr3_nt: TGTGCCAGCAGCTTGGGACAGGGTAACACTGAAGCTTTCTTT

j_call: TRBJ2-2
cdr3_length: 15
clone_size: once
d_call: TRBD2
v_call: TRBV30
cdr3_aa: CAWRLRGSSTGELFF
cdr3_nt: TGTGCCTGGAGGTTGCGGGGGTCGAGCACCGGGGAGCTGTTTTTT

j_call: TRBJ2-1
cdr3_length: 18
clone_size: .
d_call: TRBD2
v_call: TRBV18
cdr3_aa: CASSPPGLAGGLGGEQFF
cdr3_nt: TGTGCCAGCTCACCACCGGGACTAGCGGGGGGACTGGGAGGTGAGCAGTTCTTC

j_call: TRBJ2-7
cdr3_length: 14
clone_size: once
d_call: .
v_call: TRBV7-3
cdr3_aa: CASSLTGGGEEQYF
cdr3_nt: TGTGCCAGCAGCTTAACTGGGGGGGGCGAGGAGCAGTACTTC

j_call: TRBJ2-7
cdr3_length: 15
clone_size: .
d_call: .
v_call: TRBV9
cdr3_aa: CASSVGSAPSYEQYF
cdr3_nt: TGTGCCAGCAGCGTAGGGAGCGCGCCATCCTACGAGCAGTACTTC

j_call: TRBJ1-6
cdr3_length: 15
clone_size: few
d_call: TRBD1
v_call: TRBV5-1
cdr3_aa: CASSVGQGINSPLHF
cdr3_nt: TGCGCCAGCAGCGTAGGACAGGGGATTAATTCACCCCTCCACTTT